The clone carrying this TCR beta chain was observed a single time. The data belong to a study of blood T cell repertoires in COVID-19. Study context: Specimens from acute and convalescent COVID-19 originated in the United States, Italy and Spain.

The CDR3 sequence is 15 residues long. Germline V CDR1 and CDR2: SQVTM, ANQGSEA. The ends lost 7 bases at V and 1 base at J; junction bases unmatched: 8. As processed by the authors: Reference gene primer amplification gave nucleated cell count estimates. Produced via immunoSEQ multiplex PCR; TCRdb's table is partial and in-frame only. Clone size and the V and J calls come from that table; the DNA yielded D and trimming. This table has 350,000 or so clones, nearly 90% appearing once. V gene TRBV29-1 combines with J gene TRBJ1-1; 11 bases are shared with TRBD1. The receptor comes from a man in his late teens or twenties with active or convalescent COVID-19. Source material: peripheral blood. CDR3 bases: TGCAGCGCTGAGCGGACAGGGGGCCGGAACACTGAAGCTTTCTTT. The encoded protein is CSAERTGGRNTEAFF.